What follows is one T cell receptor beta chain and its context. The antigen is not known. This sample stems from a study of Ad26.COV2.S vaccination and SARS-CoV-2 variants. Looking at the study overall: Ad26.COV2.S given intramuscularly, once or twice 56 days apart. Regarding the study as a whole: It was vaccine recipients, not placebo recipients, who had the higher spike-specific TCR breadth. Measurements of TCR breadth and depth may have given underestimates of the total T cell responses.

The method was immunoSEQ multiplex PCR; TCRdb's version includes in-frame clones alone and lacks a portion of them. The data contain hundreds of thousands of clones, approximately 90% of them singletons. The treatment here: around 19 received Ad26.COV2.S at low or high dose, single or two shots; about 5 received placebo; per-sample allocation not given. The samples date from day 63 after the first vaccine or placebo injection. This adult donor, from Boston, was 18-55 years old. The CDR3 contains 18 residues. The germline CDR1 and CDR2 sequences are LGHDT and YNNKEL (reference sequence). Trimming shortened V by 0 bases and J by 0 bases, and 18 bases separated the two germline ends.

J is TRBJ2-7 and V is TRBV3-1 (or the pseudogene TRBV3-2), with D perhaps assigned TRBD1 or TRBD2 (6 bases each). This receptor was identified in a person between 18 and 59 years old who received the Ad26.COV2.S COVID-19 vaccine or a placebo. Specimen: peripheral blood, collected in a trial of Ad26.COV2.S vaccine versus placebo. The CDR3 is CASSQEAKGGPSSYEQYF. The CDR3 nucleotides are TGTGCCAGCAGCCAAGAGGCTAAGGGGGGCCCAAGCTCCTACGAGCAGTACTTC.